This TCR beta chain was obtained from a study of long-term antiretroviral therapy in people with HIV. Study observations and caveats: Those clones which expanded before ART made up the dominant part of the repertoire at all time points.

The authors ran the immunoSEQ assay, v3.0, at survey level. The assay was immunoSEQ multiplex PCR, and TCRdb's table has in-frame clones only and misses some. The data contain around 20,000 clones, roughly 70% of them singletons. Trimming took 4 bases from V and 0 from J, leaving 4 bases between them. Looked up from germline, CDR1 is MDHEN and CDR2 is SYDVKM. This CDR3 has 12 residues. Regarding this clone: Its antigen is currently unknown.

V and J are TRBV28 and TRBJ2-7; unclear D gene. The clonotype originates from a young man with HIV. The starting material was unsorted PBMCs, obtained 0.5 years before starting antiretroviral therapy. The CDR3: CASSYTSYEQYF. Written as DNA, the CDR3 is TGTGCCAGCAGTTACACCTCCTACGAGCAGTACTTC.